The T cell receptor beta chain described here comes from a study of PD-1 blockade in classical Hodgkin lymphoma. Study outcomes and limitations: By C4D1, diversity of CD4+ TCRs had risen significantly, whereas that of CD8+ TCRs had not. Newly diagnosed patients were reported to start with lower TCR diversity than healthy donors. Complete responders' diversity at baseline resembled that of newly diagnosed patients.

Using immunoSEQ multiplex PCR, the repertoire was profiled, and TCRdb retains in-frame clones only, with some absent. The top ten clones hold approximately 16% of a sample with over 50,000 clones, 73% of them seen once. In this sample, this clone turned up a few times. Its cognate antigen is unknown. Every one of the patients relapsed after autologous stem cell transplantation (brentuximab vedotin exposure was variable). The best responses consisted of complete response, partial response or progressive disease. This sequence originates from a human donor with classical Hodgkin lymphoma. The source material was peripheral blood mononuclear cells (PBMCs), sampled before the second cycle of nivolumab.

Here the CDR3 reads CASSVRQGRDEQFF. The CDR3 DNA reads TGTGCCAGCAGCGTAAGACAGGGTAGGGATGAGCAGTTCTTC. The chain is built from TRBV9 and TRBJ2-1, with 7 positions matching TRBD1. Germline V gene lookup returns CDR1 SGDLS and CDR2 YYNGEE. The ends lost 1 base at V and 8 bases at J; junction bases unmatched: 6. This CDR3 has 14 residues.